The following is a T cell receptor beta chain sequence with its context. This entry comes from a study of T cell changes during pregnancy in multiple sclerosis. Losses at the gene ends were 2 bases for V and 7 bases for J; bases not matched to a gene: 7. The CDR3 is 15 residues long. CDR1 and CDR2 (germline): MNHNS, SASEGT. Using immunoSEQ multiplex PCR, the repertoire was profiled, and TCRdb retains in-frame clones only, with some absent. The data show about 63,000 clones, approximately 93% seen once. The material sequenced was CD8+ T cells from peripheral blood mononuclear cells, taken in the second trimester of pregnancy. The chain has TRBV6-1 and TRBJ2-1, with 8 bases matching TRBD2. This clonotype was sampled from a female donor with multiple sclerosis, enrolled in a pregnancy study. CDR3 amino acids: CASSETAGGKNEQFF. The CDR3 DNA reads as TGTGCCAGCAGTGAAACGGCGGGAGGCAAGAATGAGCAGTTCTTC.